These T cell receptor beta chains were read from a single sample in a study of blood T cell repertoires in COVID-19. TCRdb keeps only in-frame clones here, not all; method: immunoSEQ multiplex PCR. The profile shows more than 400,000 clones, approximately 83% of them singletons. Sequencing used peripheral blood. Source of these receptors: a human donor in a cohort sampled during active COVID-19. The CDR3 runs from the conserved cysteine through the conserved F or W.

j_call: TRBJ2-7; v_call: TRBV11-2; cdr3_aa: CASSLRSASYEQYF
j_call: TRBJ2-6; v_call: TRBV28; cdr3_aa: CASSPEPGVRISSGANVLTF
j_call: TRBJ1-1; v_call: TRBV6-5; cdr3_aa: CASSSFLNTEAFF
j_call: TRBJ2-5; v_call: TRBV30; cdr3_aa: CAWTTGAGGNQETQYF
j_call: TRBJ2-7; v_call: TRBV7-9; cdr3_aa: CASSTGLAASYEQYF
j_call: TRBJ2-3; v_call: TRBV10-1; cdr3_aa: CASSSDGTDTQYF
j_call: TRBJ2-3; v_call: TRBV29-1; cdr3_aa: CSAVSTDTQYF
j_call: TRBJ1-5; v_call: TRBV28; cdr3_aa: CASKFGNQPQHF
j_call: TRBJ2-5; v_call: TRBV5-4; cdr3_aa: CASSLPLAGVKETQYF
j_call: TRBJ2-1; v_call: TRBV7-9; cdr3_aa: CASSLSPYGLAELNEQFF
j_call: TRBJ1-2; v_call: TRBV4-1; cdr3_aa: CASSQGSAGSTYLNYGYTF
j_call: TRBJ2-5; v_call: TRBV7-9; cdr3_aa: CASSLDTGKAQYF
j_call: TRBJ2-2; v_call: TRBV27; cdr3_aa: CASTHPGLAGGSGTGELFF
j_call: TRBJ2-5; v_call: TRBV23-1; cdr3_aa: CASSQSGTGLKETQYF
j_call: TRBJ1-2; v_call: TRBV27; cdr3_aa: CASSIQASSNYGYTF
j_call: TRBJ2-5; v_call: TRBV27; cdr3_aa: CASGDRAYGETQYF
j_call: TRBJ2-7; v_call: TRBV6-5; cdr3_aa: CASRSRGSYEQYF
j_call: TRBJ2-2; v_call: TRBV19; cdr3_aa: CASIAGGPYTGELFF
j_call: TRBJ1-6; v_call: TRBV12-5; cdr3_aa: CASGLAPGNSPLHF
j_call: TRBJ1-1; v_call: TRBV5-1; cdr3_aa: CASSLEGAIVTEAFF
j_call: TRBJ2-2; v_call: TRBV4-2; cdr3_aa: CASSQSGLAGGVGELFF
j_call: TRBJ1-4; v_call: TRBV30; cdr3_aa: CAWSVASRAEKLFF
j_call: TRBJ2-3; v_call: TRBV6-4; cdr3_aa: CASSLGTSGSTDTQYF
j_call: TRBJ2-2; v_call: TRBV14; cdr3_aa: CASSQELAGAAGELFF
j_call: TRBJ1-1; v_call: TRBV7-2; cdr3_aa: CASSPMGQGEAFF
j_call: TRBJ1-2; v_call: TRBV2; cdr3_aa: CASGGTGNLYGYTF
j_call: TRBJ2-7; v_call: TRBV6-8; cdr3_aa: CASSRANLFSGRNSYEQYF
j_call: TRBJ1-1; v_call: TRBV18; cdr3_aa: CASSSAGTGGTEAFF
j_call: TRBJ2-7; v_call: TRBV13; cdr3_aa: CASSLKRTGFYEQYF
j_call: TRBJ1-5; v_call: TRBV19; cdr3_aa: CASKPAGGRQPQHF
j_call: TRBJ1-2; v_call: TRBV9; cdr3_aa: CASSVVEGPGGEGYTF
j_call: TRBJ2-5; v_call: TRBV9; cdr3_aa: CASSPRLAGEETQYF
j_call: TRBJ2-5; v_call: TRBV7-2; cdr3_aa: CASSLDLAGLETQYF
j_call: TRBJ2-1; v_call: TRBV5-8; cdr3_aa: CASSHQTIPAAGPYNEQFF
j_call: TRBJ2-2; v_call: TRBV3-1/TRBV3-2; cdr3_aa: CASRRLAGDRTGELFF
j_call: TRBJ1-2; v_call: TRBV5-1; cdr3_aa: CASSLDDAGPYGYTF
j_call: TRBJ1-2; v_call: TRBV30; cdr3_aa: CAWSSVANYGYTF
j_call: TRBJ2-2; v_call: TRBV6-2/TRBV6-3; cdr3_aa: CASSYQSGSLPGELFF
j_call: TRBJ2-3; v_call: TRBV5-4; cdr3_aa: CASSQRQRTDTQYF
j_call: TRBJ1-5; v_call: TRBV19; cdr3_aa: CASSKGGSGQPQHF
j_call: TRBJ2-3; v_call: TRBV5-1; cdr3_aa: CASSLTSTDTQYF
j_call: TRBJ2-1; v_call: TRBV7-9; cdr3_aa: CASRRLAGDNEQFF
j_call: TRBJ2-7; v_call: TRBV9; cdr3_aa: CASSVGGSSYEQYF
j_call: TRBJ2-7; v_call: TRBV6-5; cdr3_aa: CASSSFMTSGGYEQYF
j_call: TRBJ2-1; v_call: TRBV12-3/TRBV12-4; cdr3_aa: CASSRGAYNEQFF
j_call: TRBJ2-5; v_call: TRBV7-8; cdr3_aa: CASSWALGQETQYF
j_call: TRBJ2-5; v_call: TRBV3-1/TRBV3-2; cdr3_aa: CASSPGTLETQYF
j_call: TRBJ2-2; v_call: TRBV10-2; cdr3_aa: CAIEGTSGRGTGELFF
j_call: TRBJ1-1; v_call: TRBV4-2; cdr3_aa: CASSQGSMDMNTEAFF
j_call: TRBJ2-5; v_call: TRBV11-2; cdr3_aa: CASSLRTVFRKETQYF
j_call: TRBJ2-7; v_call: TRBV27; cdr3_aa: CASSSYGTSGRDEQYF